The 8 T cell receptor beta chains in this list originate from one sample, sequenced in a study of blood T cells in healthy people across ages. Primed by a sample-barcoded 5' primer and a J-beta primer mix, a second PCR proceeded for 7 to 11 cycles. TCRdb called the 5' RACE reads again in MiXCR, with one record for every CDR3 protein. Of about 640,000 distinct CDR3 sequences in the sample, roughly three fifths were seen once. The specimen was blood. The receptors derive from a man between 60 and 75 years old in good health.

The J gene is TRBJ2-1, the V gene TRBV25-1; TRBD1 aligns across 7 bases. The J segment lost 5 bases and the V segment lost 2 bases, leaving 9 bases of the junction unmatched. Germline CDR1 MGHDK, CDR2 SYGVNS. The CDR3 spans 16 residues. CDR3 coding DNA: TGTGCCAGCAGTGAAAGAGGACAGGCCCGGGACAATGAGCAGTTCTTC. Amino acids: CASSERGQARDNEQFF.

The V gene is TRBV28, the J gene TRBJ2-5, with 7 bases fitting TRBD1. Looked up from germline, CDR1 is MDHEN and CDR2 is SYDVKM. This CDR3 has 15 amino acids. Trimming took 4 bases from V and 11 from J; bases not matched to a gene: 16. For the CDR3, the DNA is TGTGCCAGCAGTTCCAAAGCCTGGGACAGCCAGAGGCAGTACTTC. It yields the protein CASSSKAWDSQRQYF.

This clonotype was seen only a few times. The chain combines TRBV7-7 with TRBJ2-5; D may be TRBD1 (7 bases). CDR1 and CDR2 (germline): SSHAT, FNYEAQ (reference sequence). V was clipped by 1 base and J by 7 bases, with 13 bases between them. The CDR3 has 14 residues. DNA for the CDR3: TGTGCCAGCAGCTTAGGGTTGGAGGGGGCGACCCAGTACTTC. The encoded protein is CASSLGLEGATQYF.

The J gene is TRBJ2-1, the V gene TRBV20-1; tentatively, D is TRBD1 or TRBD2 (5 bases each). V shed 6 bases and J shed 4 bases, with 16 bases lying between them. The CDR3 is 14 residues long. CDR1 DFQATT and CDR2 SNEGSKA come from the germline V gene (reference sequence). The CDR3 is CSARDPRAYNEQFF. CDR3 DNA: TGCAGTGCAAGGGACCCCCGGGCTTACAATGAGCAGTTCTTC.

This chain links TRBV29-1 with TRBJ2-5; 13 bases agree with TRBD2. This CDR3 has 14 amino acids. The J segment lost 4 bases and the V segment lost 8 bases, leaving 7 bases of the junction unmatched. Germline V gives CDR1 SQVTM, CDR2 ANQGSEA. As DNA, the CDR3 is TGCAGCATTGGGACTAGCGGGGTAGGAGAGACCCAGTACTTC. It yields the protein CSIGTSGVGETQYF.

The V and J genes are TRBV12-3 or TRBV12-4 and TRBJ1-4; 7 bases line up with TRBD1. V shed 2 bases, J shed 0 bases, and the junction held 3 bases outside the gene matches. This CDR3 region has 16 residues. The CDR3 nucleotides read TGTGCCAGCAGTTTACGCAGGGGGGCAACTAATGAAAAACTGTTTTTT. Translating it yields CASSLRRGATNEKLFF.

The chain is built from TRBV25-1 and TRBJ1-2; D is perhaps TRBD1 (5 bases). The CDR3 extends over 14 amino acids. The V gene's germline CDR1 is MGHDK and CDR2 SYGVNS. The V end lost 5 bases, the J end lost 2 bases, and 12 bases lay between the germline ends. CDR3 sequence: CASSRDGGNYGYTF. For the CDR3, the DNA is TGTGCCAGCAGTCGGGACGGTGGGAACTATGGCTACACCTTC.

In this sample, this clonotype turned up a few times. This chain connects TRBV27 to TRBJ2-5; TRBD2 might be the D (6 bases). The CDR3 contains 16 residues. CDR1 MNHEY and CDR2 SMNVEV come from the germline V gene (reference sequence). V lost 4 bases and J lost 5, with 20 bases in between. The CDR3 bases are TGTGCCAGCAGTTCCGCCGGGACTGTACCGGGGGAGACCCAGTACTTC. Protein product: CASSSAGTVPGETQYF.